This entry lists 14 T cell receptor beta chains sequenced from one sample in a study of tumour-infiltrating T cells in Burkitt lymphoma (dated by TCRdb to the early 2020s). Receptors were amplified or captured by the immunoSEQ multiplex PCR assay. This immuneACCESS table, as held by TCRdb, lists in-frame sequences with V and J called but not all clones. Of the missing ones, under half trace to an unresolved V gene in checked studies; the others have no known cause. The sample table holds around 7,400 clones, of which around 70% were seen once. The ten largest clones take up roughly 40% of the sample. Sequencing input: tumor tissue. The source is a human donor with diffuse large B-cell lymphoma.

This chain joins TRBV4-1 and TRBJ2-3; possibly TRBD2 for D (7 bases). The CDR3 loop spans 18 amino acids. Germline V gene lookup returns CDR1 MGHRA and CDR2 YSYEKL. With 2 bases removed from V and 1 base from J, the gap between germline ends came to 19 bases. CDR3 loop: CASSQSRLRGRRTDTQYF. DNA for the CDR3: TGCGCCAGCAGCCAATCTCGTCTGCGGGGGCGACGCACAGATACGCAGTATTTT.

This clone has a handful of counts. The CDR3: CASSVGTNYGYTF. CDR3 nucleotide sequence: TGTGCCAGCAGCGTAGGCACTAACTATGGCTACACCTTC. This chain connects TRBV9 to TRBJ1-2; D unclear. Germline CDR1 and CDR2: SGDLS and YYNGEE. With 0 bases removed from V and 0 bases from J, the gap between germline ends came to 3 bases. The CDR3 length is 13 residues.

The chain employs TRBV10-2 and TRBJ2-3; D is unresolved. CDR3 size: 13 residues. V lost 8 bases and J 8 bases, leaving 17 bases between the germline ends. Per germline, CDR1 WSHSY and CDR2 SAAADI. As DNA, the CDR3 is TGCGCCAGCTCTTTCGCGCTACAGACTACGCAGTATTTT. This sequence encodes CASSFALQTTQYF.

The CDR3 sequence: CASRHRGAGNTEAFF. CDR3 nucleotides: TGTGCCAGCAGACACCGGGGGGCCGGGAACACTGAAGCTTTCTTT. The J gene is TRBJ1-1, the V gene TRBV13; a weak D match, TRBD1 (6 bases). The CDR3 is 15 amino acids. The germline gives CDR1 PRHDT, CDR2 FYEKMQ (reference sequence). Trimming left V 6 bases short and J 1 base short, with 15 bases between. Based on the CDR3 plus reference TRBV13 and TRBJ1-1, the full variable domain is AAGVIQSPRHLIKEKRETATLKCYPIPRHDTVYWYQQGPGQDPQFLISFYEKMQSDKGSIPDRFSAQQFSDYHSELNMSSLELGDSALYFCASRHRGAGNTEAFFGQGTRLTVV.

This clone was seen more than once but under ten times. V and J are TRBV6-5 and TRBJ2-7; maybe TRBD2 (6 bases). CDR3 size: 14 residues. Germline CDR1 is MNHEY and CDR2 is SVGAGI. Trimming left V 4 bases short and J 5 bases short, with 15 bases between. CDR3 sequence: CASSFLRLDHEQYF. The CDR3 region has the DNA TGTGCCAGCAGTTTTCTTCGACTAGACCACGAGCAGTACTTC.

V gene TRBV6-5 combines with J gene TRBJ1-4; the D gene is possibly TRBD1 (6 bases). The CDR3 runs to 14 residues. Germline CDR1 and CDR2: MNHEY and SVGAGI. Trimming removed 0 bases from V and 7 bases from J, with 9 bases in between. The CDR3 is CASSYSTGAEKLFF. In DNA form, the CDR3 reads TGTGCCAGCAGTTACTCGACGGGGGCTGAAAAACTGTTTTTT.

The CDR3 DNA follows: TGTGCCAGCAGCGCCCAGGGAGCCGGGTATTCACCCCTCCACTTT. As protein: CASSAQGAGYSPLHF. This chain joins TRBV7-9 and TRBJ1-6, with a possible D match to TRBD1 (5 bases). Germline values: CDR1 SEHNR, CDR2 FQNEAQ (reference sequence). The CDR3 extends over 15 amino acids. V gave up 5 bases and J gave up 8 bases, with 16 bases separating them.

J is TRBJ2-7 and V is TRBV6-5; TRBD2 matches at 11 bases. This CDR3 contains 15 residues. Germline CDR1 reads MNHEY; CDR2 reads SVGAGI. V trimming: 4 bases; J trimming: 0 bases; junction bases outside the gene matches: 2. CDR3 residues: CASSFTSGGSYEQYF. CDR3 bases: TGTGCCAGCAGTTTCACTAGCGGGGGCTCCTACGAGCAGTACTTC.

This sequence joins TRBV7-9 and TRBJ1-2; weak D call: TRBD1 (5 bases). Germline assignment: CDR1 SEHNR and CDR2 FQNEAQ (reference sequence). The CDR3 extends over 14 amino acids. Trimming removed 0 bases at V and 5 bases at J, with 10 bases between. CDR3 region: CASSLAGAGYGYTF. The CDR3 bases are TGTGCCAGCAGCTTAGCGGGTGCAGGGTATGGCTACACCTTC.

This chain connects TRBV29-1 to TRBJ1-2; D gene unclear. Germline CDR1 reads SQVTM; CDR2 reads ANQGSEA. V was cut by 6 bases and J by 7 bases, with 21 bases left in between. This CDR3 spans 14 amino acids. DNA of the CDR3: TGCAGCGTCACCGGGAGTGGAGGGCAGCTTGGCTACACCTTC. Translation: CSVTGSGGQLGYTF. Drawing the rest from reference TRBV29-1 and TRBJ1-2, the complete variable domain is SAVISQKPSRDICQRGTSLTIQCQVDSQVTMMFWYRQQPGQSLTLIATANQGSEATYESGFVIDKFPISRPNLTFSTLTVSNMSPEDSSIYLCSVTGSGGQLGYTFGSGTRLTVV.

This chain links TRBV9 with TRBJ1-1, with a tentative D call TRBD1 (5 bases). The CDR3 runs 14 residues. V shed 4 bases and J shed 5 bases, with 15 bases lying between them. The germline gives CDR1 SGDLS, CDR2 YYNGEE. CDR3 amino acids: CASSPRRAGTEAFF. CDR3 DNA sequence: TGTGCCAGCAGCCCCCGCAGGGCCGGGACTGAAGCTTTCTTT. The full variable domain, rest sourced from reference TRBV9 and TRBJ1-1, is DSGVTQTPKHLITATGQRVTLRCSPRSGDLSVYWYQQSLDQGLQFLIQYYNGEERAKGNILERFSAQQFPDLHSELNLSSLELGDSALYFCASSPRRAGTEAFFGQGTRLTVV.

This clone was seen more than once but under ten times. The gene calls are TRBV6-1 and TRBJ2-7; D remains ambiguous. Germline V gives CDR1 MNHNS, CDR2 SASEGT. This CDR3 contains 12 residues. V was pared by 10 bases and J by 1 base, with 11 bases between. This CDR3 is CATSWASYEQYF. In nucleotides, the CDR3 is TGTGCCACCTCTTGGGCGTCCTACGAGCAGTACTTC.

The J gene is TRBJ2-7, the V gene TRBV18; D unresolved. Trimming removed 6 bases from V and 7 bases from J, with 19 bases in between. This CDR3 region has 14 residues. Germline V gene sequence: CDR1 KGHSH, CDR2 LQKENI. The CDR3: CASSPLVSSGEQYF. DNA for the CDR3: TGTGCCAGCTCGCCTCTGGTGAGTAGTGGAGAGCAGTACTTC.

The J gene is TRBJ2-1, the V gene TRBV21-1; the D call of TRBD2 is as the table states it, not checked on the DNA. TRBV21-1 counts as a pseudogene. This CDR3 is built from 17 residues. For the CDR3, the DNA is TGTGCCAGCAGCAAAGGTGTCGGAGAGCCCCCGGGGAATGAGCAGTTCTTC. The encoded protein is CASSKGVGEPPGNEQFF.